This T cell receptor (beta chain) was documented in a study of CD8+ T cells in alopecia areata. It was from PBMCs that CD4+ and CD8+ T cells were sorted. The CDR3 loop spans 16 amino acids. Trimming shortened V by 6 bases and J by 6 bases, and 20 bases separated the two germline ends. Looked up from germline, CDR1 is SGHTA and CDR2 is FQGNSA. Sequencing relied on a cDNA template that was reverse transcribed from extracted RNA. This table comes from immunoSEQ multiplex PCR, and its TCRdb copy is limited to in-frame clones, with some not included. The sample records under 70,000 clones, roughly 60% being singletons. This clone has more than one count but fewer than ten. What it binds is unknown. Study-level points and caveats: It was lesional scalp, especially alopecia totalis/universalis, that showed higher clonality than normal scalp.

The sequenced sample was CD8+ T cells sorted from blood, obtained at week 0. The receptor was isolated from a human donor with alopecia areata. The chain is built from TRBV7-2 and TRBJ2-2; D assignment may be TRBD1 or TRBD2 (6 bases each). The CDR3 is CASSFIGGTVSGELFF. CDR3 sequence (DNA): TGTGCCAGCAGTTTTATAGGGGGGACGGTGTCCGGGGAGCTGTTTTTT. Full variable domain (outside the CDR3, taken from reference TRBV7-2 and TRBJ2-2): GAGVSQSPSNKVTEKGKDVELRCDPISGHTALYWYRQSLGQGLEFLIYFQGNSAPDKSGLPSDRFSAERTGGSVSTLTIQRTQQEDSAVYLCASSFIGGTVSGELFFGEGSRLTVL.